These 6 T cell receptor beta chains were all obtained from the same sample, sequenced in a study of beta chain features in type 1 diabetes. Study-level points and caveats: Significant though moderate, a shortening of TCRB CDR3s appeared in all four CD4+ subsets of Type 1 diabetes patients.

No antigens are known for them. Expressed TCRB transcripts were sequenced, since all the RNA that had been isolated was reverse transcribed. The table came from immunoSEQ multiplex PCR; TCRdb's copy has only in-frame clones and leaves some out. This table holds roughly 150,000 clones, 8.5% to 10% found once. Sequencing was done on a sample of central memory CD4+ T cells from blood. These receptor sequences come from a woman aged 25 to 39 with type 1 diabetes.

This rearrangement joins TRBV27 to TRBJ2-1, with TRBD2 as a possible D gene (5 bases). V lost 0 bases and J 6 bases, leaving 18 bases between the germline ends. Germline-derived CDR1 and CDR2 are MNHEY and SMNVEV (reference sequence). The CDR3 totals 17 residues. The CDR3, as DNA: TGTGCCAGCAGTTTATCGAGTCCGGGCGAGGGCCGCAATGAGCAGTTCTTC. This gives the protein CASSLSSPGEGRNEQFF.

The gene calls are TRBV5-1 and TRBJ2-5, with 7 bases matching TRBD1. This CDR3 is 14 amino acids long. The V segment lost 1 base and the J segment 5 bases; nucleotides outside the gene matches: 5. The germline V gene encodes CDR1 SGHRS and CDR2 YFSETQ. The CDR3 DNA follows: TGCGCCAGCAGCTTGAGACAGGGTGGGGAGACCCAGTACTTC. It specifies CASSLRQGGETQYF.

The chain uses TRBV18 and TRBJ1-1; 9 positions match TRBD1. CDR1 KGHSH and CDR2 LQKENI come from the germline V gene. CDR3 length: 14 amino acids. With 4 bases clipped from V and 5 bases from J, the junction kept 5 bases outside the gene matches. The CDR3 DNA follows: TGTGCCAGCTCACTCTCACAGGGGGCTACTGAAGCTTTCTTT. This translates into CASSLSQGATEAFF.

The table lists this clone with a few counts. The chain couples TRBV19 to TRBJ1-2; TRBD1 is a possible D gene (5 bases). CDR1 and CDR2 (germline): LNHDA, SQIVND (reference sequence). The germline V and J ends were trimmed by 5 bases and 8 bases, with 18 bases remaining between them. This CDR3 is built from 14 residues. Written as DNA, the CDR3 is TGTGCCAGTAGTTACGATCAGGGCACAGGCGGCTACACCTTC. It encodes CASSYDQGTGGYTF. Variable domain in full (rest from reference TRBV19 and TRBJ1-2): DGGITQSPKYLFRKEGQNVTLSCEQNLNHDAMYWYRQDPGQGLRLIYYSQIVNDFQKGDIAEGYSVSREKKESFPLTVTSAQKNPTAFYLCASSYDQGTGGYTFGSGTRLTVV.

This chain links TRBV7-2 with TRBJ1-5; D perhaps matches TRBD1 (6 bases). Germline V CDR1 and CDR2: SGHTA, FQGNSA. The CDR3 length is 12 residues. Trimming cost V 5 bases and J 7 bases, with 9 bases left between them. CDR3 DNA: TGTGCCAGCAGCCCAGGGGTCCAGCCCCAGCATTTT. Protein: CASSPGVQPQHF.

The V and J genes are TRBV7-2 and TRBJ2-1; TRBD1 might be the D (6 bases). The CDR3 sequence is 14 residues long. V lost 1 base to trimming and J lost 2 bases, with 6 bases between them. Germline assignment: CDR1 SGHTA and CDR2 FQGNSA. For the CDR3, the DNA is TGTGCCAGCAGCTTAGGGACAGCCTACAATGAGCAGTTCTTC. It yields the protein CASSLGTAYNEQFF.